Listed here are 31 T cell receptor beta chains from one sample, sequenced in a study of T cells in Graves' hyperthyroidism and ophthalmopathy. Regions amplified from RNA transcripts were the TCR beta CDR3 regions. First-round RT-PCR with HTBI primers amplified the TCR CDR3 region. TCRdb redid the calling of the multiplex PCR reads with MiXCR, one entry per CDR3 protein. This table has around 350,000 distinct CDR3 sequences, about 14% appearing once. Sequencing was carried out using blood. These receptors were taken from a woman in her 30s with Graves' ophthalmopathy.

The chain uses TRBV19 and TRBJ2-2; 9 nucleotides line up with TRBD2. Germline CDR1 LNHDA, CDR2 SQIVND (reference sequence). The V segment lost 3 bases and the J segment 8 bases; nucleotides outside the gene matches: 7. CDR3 length: 15 residues. The CDR3 coding sequence is TGTGCCAGTAGTATGCTAGCGGGGCTTAGTGGGGAGCTGTTTTTT. It yields the protein CASSMLAGLSGELFF.

In this sample, this clonotype turned up many times. V gene TRBV7-3 combines with J gene TRBJ2-2, with a weak D call TRBD2 (5 bases). The V gene's germline CDR1 is SGHTA and CDR2 FQGTGA. This CDR3 spans 14 amino acids. Trimming took 3 bases from V and 3 from J, leaving 8 bases between them. The CDR3 protein is CASSFVGDTGELFF. The CDR3, as DNA: TGTGCCAGCAGCTTTGTGGGAGACACCGGGGAGCTGTTTTTT.

This clonotype was seen ten or more times. The chain is built from TRBV9 and TRBJ2-1; D ambiguous. Germline V gene sequence: CDR1 SGDLS, CDR2 YYNGEE. The V and J ends lost 0 bases and 5 bases respectively, with 9 bases between them. The CDR3 covers 14 residues. CDR3 residues: CASSVEGLDNEQFF. The CDR3 region has the DNA TGTGCCAGCAGCGTAGAAGGCTTAGACAATGAGCAGTTCTTC.

J is TRBJ2-5 and V is TRBV9, with 10 nucleotides matching TRBD2. This CDR3 is 15 amino acids long. The V gene's germline CDR1 is SGDLS and CDR2 YYNGEE. V lost 2 bases and J lost 3; bases outside the gene matches: 4. CDR3 residues: CASSVSGGPEETQYF. CDR3 nucleotide sequence: TGTGCCAGCAGCGTTAGCGGGGGGCCGGAAGAGACCCAGTACTTC.

A word on this clonotype: A much larger clone sits a single nucleotide away, making a read error possible. The J gene is TRBJ2-1, the V gene TRBV12-3 or TRBV12-4, with TRBD2 matching 7 bases. J lost 3 bases, V lost 7 bases, and 15 bases had no gene match. CDR3 length equals 17 residues. CDR3 sequence reads: CASTQTSTFALYNEQFF. In DNA form, the CDR3 reads TGTGCCAGCACCCAGACTAGCACGTTTGCCCTCTACAATGAGCAGTTCTTC.

This clonotype was recorded at least ten times. This sequence joins TRBV7-3 and TRBJ2-2; 11 bases map to TRBD1. There are 14 residues in the CDR3. V trimming: 5 bases; J trimming: 7 bases; junction bases outside the gene matches: 3. CDR1 and CDR2 (germline): SGHTA, FQGTGA. The DNA of the CDR3 is TGTGCCAGCAGCCGGACAGGGGGCGACGGGGAGCTGTTTTTT. Amino acids: CASSRTGGDGELFF.

In its sample, this clonotype was seen many times. The CDR3, as DNA: TGTGCCGGACAGGGGACCTCCTACGAGCAGTACTTC. Amino acids: CAGQGTSYEQYF. The genes are TRBV7-9 and TRBJ2-7, with 9 bases matching TRBD1. With V trimmed by 11 bases and J by 0 bases, 2 bases remained unmatched. The CDR3 is 12 residues long. From germline, CDR1 is SEHNR and CDR2 FQNEAQ (reference sequence). The full variable domain, rest sourced from reference TRBV7-9 and TRBJ2-7, is DTGVSQNPRHKITKRGQNVTFRCDPISEHNRLYWYRQTLGQGPEFLTYFQNEAQLEKSRLLSDRFSAERPKGSFSTLEIQRTEQGDSAMYLCAGQGTSYEQYFGPGTRLTVT.

The genes are TRBV19 and TRBJ2-1; D perhaps matches TRBD1 (5 bases). V was cut by 3 bases and J by 0 bases, with 9 bases left in between. CDR3 length equals 15 residues. Germline V CDR1 and CDR2: LNHDA, SQIVND (reference sequence). The CDR3 DNA follows: TGTGCCAGTAGTATTGTCAGGGACTCCTACAATGAGCAGTTCTTC. As protein: CASSIVRDSYNEQFF.

This chain links TRBV6-2 or TRBV6-3 with TRBJ2-1; TRBD2 matches 13 bases. The CDR3 loop spans 17 amino acids. The ends lost 6 bases at V and 4 bases at J; junction bases unmatched: 9. The germline gives CDR1 MNHEY, CDR2 SVGEGT. The CDR3: CASSTGGLAGPYNEQFF. CDR3 sequence (DNA): TGTGCCAGCAGCACTGGGGGACTAGCGGGGCCATACAATGAGCAGTTCTTC.

This clonotype occurred a few times. This chain connects TRBV5-6 to TRBJ2-1; TRBD1 might be the D (5 bases). The CDR3 loop spans 13 amino acids. CDR1 is SGHDT and CDR2 is YYEEEE in the germline V gene. V gave up 4 bases and J gave up 6 bases, with 11 bases separating them. The CDR3 loop reads CASSPEGVNEQFF. In DNA form, the CDR3 reads TGTGCCAGCAGCCCGGAAGGGGTCAATGAGCAGTTCTTC.

This clonotype was found many times. This chain uses TRBV2 with TRBJ2-5; D remains ambiguous. The CDR3 runs 15 residues. Germline V gene lookup returns CDR1 SNHLY and CDR2 FYNNEI. V lost 7 bases and J 5 bases, leaving 20 bases between the germline ends. The CDR3 coding sequence is TGTGCCAGCACCATTACGGCAGGTAGACTTGAGACCCAGTACTTC. It encodes CASTITAGRLETQYF.

This clonotype was counted many times. This rearrangement joins TRBV2 to TRBJ1-3, with a weak D call TRBD1 (5 bases). The germline V and J ends were trimmed by 7 bases and 4 bases, with 14 bases remaining between them. This CDR3 spans 14 amino acids. The germline gives CDR1 SNHLY, CDR2 FYNNEI. DNA for the CDR3: TGTGCCAGCAAAGCGCGAGGGACGGGAAACACCATATATTTT. It encodes CASKARGTGNTIYF.

This clonotype has ten or more counts. The chain has TRBV6-1 and TRBJ2-7, with D perhaps matching TRBD1 (6 bases). CDR1 and CDR2 from the germline V gene are MNHNS and SASEGT. V lost 0 bases and J 0 bases, leaving 6 bases between the germline ends. The CDR3 contains 14 residues. The CDR3 loop reads CASSEADSSYEQYF. Written as DNA, the CDR3 is TGTGCCAGCAGTGAAGCGGACAGCTCCTACGAGCAGTACTTC.

This clonotype showed up many times. The J gene is TRBJ2-1, the V gene TRBV6-6; D call uncertain. CDR3 length equals 13 residues. Germline CDR1 is MNHNY and CDR2 is SVGAGI (reference sequence). V was shortened by 0 bases and J by 9 bases, with 9 bases between the two germline ends. The CDR3 DNA is TGTGCCAGCAGTTACTCGCCTGGGCTTGAGCAGTTCTTC. Translated, it gives CASSYSPGLEQFF.

This clonotype was picked up many times. This sequence joins TRBV3-1 and TRBJ2-2; D assignment may be TRBD1 or TRBD2 (6 bases each). The CDR3 extends over 14 amino acids. The ends were cut back, 6 bases at V and 5 bases at J, with 13 bases in the middle. Germline assignment: CDR1 LGHDT and CDR2 YNNKEL (reference sequence). CDR3 residues: CASRGGPGTGELFF. In DNA, the CDR3 is TGTGCCAGCAGGGGGGGCCCCGGGACCGGGGAGCTGTTTTTT.

This clonotype was seen ten or more times. The gene calls are TRBV7-2 and TRBJ2-1, with TRBD2 as a possible D gene (5 bases). From germline, CDR1 is SGHTA and CDR2 FQGNSA. This CDR3 spans 15 amino acids. Trimming removed 4 bases at V and 7 bases at J, with 17 bases between. DNA of the CDR3: TGTGCCAGCAGCTCCGGTAGGCTAGCCCGGAATGAGCAGTTCTTC. As protein: CASSSGRLARNEQFF.

This chain connects TRBV19 to TRBJ2-3; TRBD2 matches at 7 bases. Germline CDR1 and CDR2: LNHDA and SQIVND (reference sequence). The CDR3 sequence is 15 residues long. V trimming: 4 bases; J trimming: 5 bases; junction bases outside the gene matches: 9. In nucleotides, the CDR3 is TGTGCCAGTAGTACTACTGGCGGGGGAGTAGATACGCAGTATTTT. Protein product: CASSTTGGGVDTQYF.

This clonotype was seen repeatedly, ten times or more. CDR3 sequence reads: CASSERTGPNTEAFF. The CDR3 DNA reads as TGCGCCAGCAGCGAACGGACAGGACCGAACACTGAAGCTTTCTTT. The J gene is TRBJ1-1, the V gene TRBV5-1, with 7 bases identical to TRBD1. From germline, CDR1 is SGHRS and CDR2 YFSETQ. This CDR3 comprises 15 residues. With V trimmed by 4 bases and J by 1 base, 7 bases remained unmatched.

The genes are TRBV7-9 and TRBJ1-2; 10 positions match TRBD1. V was clipped by 6 bases and J by 4 bases; unmatched bases: 11. Germline lookup yields CDR1 SEHNR and CDR2 FQNEAQ (reference sequence). The CDR3 spans 16 residues. CDR3 nucleotide sequence: TGTGCCAGCAGTTCTCCGGGACAGGGGACGTTCTATGGCTACACCTTC. This sequence encodes CASSSPGQGTFYGYTF.

Ten or more counts support this clonotype. The rearrangement links TRBV20-1 to TRBJ2-1, with TRBD2 as a possible D gene (7 bases). V shed 5 bases and J shed 2 bases, with 19 bases lying between them. CDR1 is DFQATT and CDR2 is SNEGSKA in the germline V gene (reference sequence). The CDR3 totals 16 residues. CDR3 residues: CSAPRRRGGTYNEQFF. CDR3 nucleotide sequence: TGCAGTGCTCCACGACGTAGGGGGGGCACCTACAATGAGCAGTTCTTC.

This clonotype appeared many times. V is TRBV11-3 and J is TRBJ2-1, with 10 positions matching TRBD1. Germline V CDR1 and CDR2: SGHNT, YENEEA. V was pared by 4 bases and J by 7 bases, with 4 bases of the junction left unmatched. The CDR3 is made up of 14 amino acids. The CDR3 bases are TGTGCCAGCAGCTACGGACAGGGGGGGAATGAGCAGTTCTTC. Residues: CASSYGQGGNEQFF.

About this clonotype itself: Being one base from a much bigger clone, this may be a read error. This rearrangement joins TRBV6-1 to TRBJ1-1; D unresolved. Trimming stripped 3 bases from V and 7 bases from J, with 9 bases between. Germline V gene sequence: CDR1 MNHNS, CDR2 SASEGT. The CDR3 has 12 residues. CDR3: CASSESDLEAFF. CDR3 in DNA: TGTGCCAGCAGTGAGTCGGACCTTGAAGCTTTCTTT.

The chain carries TRBV7-3 and TRBJ1-2, with 7 bases fitting TRBD1. Looked up from germline, CDR1 is SGHTA and CDR2 is FQGTGA. The CDR3 extends over 17 amino acids. After removal of 2 bases from V and 3 bases from J, the junction contained 12 bases not matched to a gene. The CDR3 region has the DNA TGTGCCAGCAGCTTAGCACCGGGACAGCCATCGGACTATGGCTACACCTTC. This encodes CASSLAPGQPSDYGYTF.

This clonotype was counted ten times or more. V is TRBV30 and J is TRBJ1-5; no clear D gene. The CDR3 contains 16 residues. Germline loops: CDR1 GTSNPN, CDR2 SVGIG (reference sequence). Trimming removed 2 bases at V and 4 bases at J, with 18 bases between. CDR3 DNA sequence: TGTGCCTGGAGTCCGCGGACCACTTGGGGAAATCAGCCCCAGCATTTT. Translation gives CAWSPRTTWGNQPQHF. Drawing the rest from reference TRBV30 and TRBJ1-5, the complete variable domain is SQTIHQWPATLVQPVGSPLSLECTVEGTSNPNLYWYRQAAGRGLQLLFYSVGIGQISSEVPQNLSASRPQDRQFILSSKKLLLSDSGFYLCAWSPRTTWGNQPQHFGDGTRLSIL.

Notes on this clonotype: This could be a read error, since a much larger clone is one nucleotide away. V and J are TRBV28 and TRBJ1-1; D unclear. Trimming removed 10 bases from V and 9 bases from J, with 18 bases in between. CDR1 is MDHEN and CDR2 is SYDVKM in the germline V gene. The CDR3 is 12 residues long. CDR3 amino acids: CAITNYAVKAFF. The CDR3 nucleotides read TGTGCCATCACTAATTATGCCGTCAAAGCTTTCTTT.

There are many counts of this clonotype. This CDR3 is CASSLSFQGTLSYEQYF. The CDR3 nucleotides are TGTGCCAGCAGTTTATCTTTTCAGGGGACACTATCCTACGAGCAGTACTTC. This chain connects TRBV27 to TRBJ2-7; TRBD1 might be the D (6 bases). From germline, CDR1 is MNHEY and CDR2 SMNVEV (reference sequence). V was clipped by 0 bases and J by 1 base, with 16 bases between them. This CDR3 has 17 amino acids.

CDR3: CASTTLRESVQFF. As DNA, the CDR3 is TGTGCCAGCACAACCCTGAGGGAATCCGTGCAGTTCTTC. The chain carries TRBV6-1 and TRBJ2-1; possibly TRBD2 for D (5 bases). Germline V gene lookup returns CDR1 MNHNS and CDR2 SASEGT. This CDR3 has 13 amino acids. V lost 7 bases and J lost 12, with 19 bases in between.

This clonotype was observed a few times. This chain uses TRBV5-1 with TRBJ1-5; no clear D. With 0 bases removed from V and 0 bases from J, the gap between germline ends came to 7 bases. Germline V gene data show CDR1 as SGHRS and CDR2 as YFSETQ. The CDR3 is 15 residues long. The CDR3 DNA is TGCGCCAGCAGCTTGGCGGACCCTAGCAATCAGCCCCAGCATTTT. As protein: CASSLADPSNQPQHF.

This clonotype was recorded many times. V and J are TRBV3-1 and TRBJ1-2; maybe TRBD1 (6 bases). Trimming took 0 bases from V and 3 from J, leaving 11 bases between them. The CDR3 has 15 amino acids. Germline assignment: CDR1 LGHDT and CDR2 YNNKEL (reference sequence). CDR3: CASSQDNREDYGYTF. CDR3 coding DNA: TGTGCCAGCAGCCAAGATAACAGGGAGGACTATGGCTACACCTTC.

This clonotype has at least ten counts. The chain links TRBV20-1 to TRBJ1-5; D unclear. The length of the CDR3 is 14 residues. With 3 bases removed from V and 6 bases from J, the gap between germline ends came to 15 bases. In germline, CDR1 is DFQATT, CDR2 SNEGSKA (reference sequence). CDR3 nucleotides: TGCAGTGCTAGGTCGGGGAGAGGCAGTCAGCCCCAGCATTTT. It encodes CSARSGRGSQPQHF.

This clonotype was observed many times. V and J are TRBV6-1 and TRBJ1-5; no reliable D call. The CDR3 runs to 13 residues. Germline CDR1 is MNHNS and CDR2 is SASEGT. Trimming left V 7 bases short and J 0 bases short, with 7 bases between. The DNA for the CDR3 is TGTGCCAGCATTCGACATAGCAATCAGCCCCAGCATTTT. It codes for CASIRHSNQPQHF.